One T cell receptor beta chain is described in this entry. Its antigen is unknown. No quality values exist for individual bases; no much larger clone is one base distant. These data originate in a study of blood T cells in healthy people across ages (dated by TCRdb to about 2015). With regard to the full study: In model experiments, roughly one uniquely barcoded TCR beta cDNA molecule per two T cells was captured by template switching. The study measured age-related changes in TCR beta repertoire diversity using deep sequencing normalized with unique cDNA molecular identifiers. Four age groups were formed from the donors: young (average approximately 15 years), middle-aged (approximately 39), aged (more than 55) and long-lived (approximately 80). Donors of different ages were randomly distributed across sequencing lanes to avoid experimental bias. Using the same blood draw, the study looked at two additional independent replicas of 1 million unique cDNA reads for two donors, one aged 18 to 29 and the other aged 80 or older.

Summary of the overall study and its limitations: Total diversity estimates from one million sequenced T cells were considered lower bounds and underestimates. Observed TCR beta diversity per million T cells fell roughly linearly with age, and a significant reduction was already apparent by age roughly 40. The long-lived group showed more naive CD4+ T cells, fewer expanded clones and increased TCR diversity than the aged group, suggesting age selection. The CMV infection status of donors was not known, potentially confounding age-related changes in expanded clonotypes. A strong correlation was found between observed TCR beta diversity and the percentage of naive T cells measured by flow cytometry. Since profiling was done on bulk unsorted PBMCs, naive and antigen-experienced compartments could not be conclusively compared.

Donors were roughly 40 systemically healthy Caucasian individuals from Russia aged roughly 6 to 95 years. Ten milliliters of peripheral blood were drawn from each donor into EDTA-treated Vacutainer tubes. Ficoll-Paque density-gradient centrifugation was used to isolate PBMCs, with at least 6.5 million per sample. Total RNA, at least 5 micrograms per sample, was extracted from PBMCs with Trizol reagent. The percentages of naive CD45RAhigh/CD27high T cells were determined by flow cytometry on a PBMC aliquot from every donor. For CDR1 and CDR2, the germline V gene lists MDHEN and SYDVKM. From V the trimming removes 3 bases and from J it removes 4 bases, while the gene matches leave 4 bases of the junction unaccounted for. The CDR3 spans 14 residues, from the cysteine through the phenylalanine. The only DNA kept is the CDR3, 42 bases in frame from the first base. The method behind the library was 5' RACE. The sequencing machine was an Illumina HiSeq 2500. A second PCR of about 6 to 12 cycles was performed with a sample-barcoded 5' primer and a J-beta primer mix. A unique molecular identifier was introduced onto each TCR beta cDNA molecule by a template-switch 5' adaptor carrying 12 random nucleotides. Each sample yielded at least 3 million CDR3-containing paired-end reads. First-strand cDNA synthesis was performed from all RNA using the Mint cDNA synthesis kit, with priming by a TRBC-specific oligonucleotide. After uracil-DNA glycosylase treatment, a first 18-cycle PCR used universal primers M1SS and BC2_uni_R on all cDNA. Processing in the source paper ran as follows. For normalization, 1 million high-quality reads were randomly selected from each sample, with every read carrying a distinct molecular identifier. Instead of being binned into consensus sequences, reads that shared molecular identifiers were thrown out. MiTCR, run with a Q25 quality threshold and the strictest error-elimination algorithm, handled CDR3 identification, clonotype clustering and error correction. A nonparametric unseen species model with Euler transformation was used to estimate lower-bound total TCR beta diversity. Using fastp at Q25 and MiXCR, TCRdb reprocessed the public reads and kept productive beta chains. Each CDR3 protein gets just one entry, which takes the most common genes and DNA from the rows behind it. In this record, the V and J calls reflect TCRdb's handling and not the investigators' own analysis. Within this sample are approximately 1,000,000 distinct CDR3 sequences, with around 43% of them counted one time only. The ten largest clones add up to 15% to 20% of the sample.

Sequencing input: blood. The TCR comes from a woman in her sixties in good health. The sequence joins TRBV28 to TRBJ1-1; 8 bases in the middle match TRBD1. In nucleotides, the sequence is TGTGCCAGCAGTTTGACAGGGGAGGGCACTGAAGCTTTCTTT. Translated, this is CASSLTGEGTEAFF.